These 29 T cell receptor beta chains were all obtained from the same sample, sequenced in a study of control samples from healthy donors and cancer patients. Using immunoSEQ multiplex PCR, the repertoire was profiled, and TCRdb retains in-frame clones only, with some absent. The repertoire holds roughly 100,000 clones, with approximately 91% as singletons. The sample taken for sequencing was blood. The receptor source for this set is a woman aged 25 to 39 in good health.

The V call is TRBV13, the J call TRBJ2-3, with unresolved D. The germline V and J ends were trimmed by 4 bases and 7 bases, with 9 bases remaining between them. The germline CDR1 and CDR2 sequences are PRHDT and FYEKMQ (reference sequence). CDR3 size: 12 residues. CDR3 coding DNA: TGTGCCAGCAGCTCAAGGATGAATACGCAGTATTTT. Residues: CASSSRMNTQYF.

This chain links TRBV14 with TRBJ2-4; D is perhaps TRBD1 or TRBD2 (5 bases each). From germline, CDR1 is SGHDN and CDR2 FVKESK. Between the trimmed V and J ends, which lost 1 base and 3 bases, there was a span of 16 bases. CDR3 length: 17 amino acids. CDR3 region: CASSQALGVGSKNIQYF. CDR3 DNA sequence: TGTGCCAGCAGCCAAGCGTTGGGGGTTGGTAGCAAAAACATTCAGTACTTC. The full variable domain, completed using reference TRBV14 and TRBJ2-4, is EAGVTQFPSHSVIEKGQTVTLRCDPISGHDNLYWYRRVMGKEIKFLLHFVKESKQDESGMPNNRFLAERTGGTYSTLKVQPAELEDSGVYFCASSQALGVGSKNIQYFGAGTRLSVL.

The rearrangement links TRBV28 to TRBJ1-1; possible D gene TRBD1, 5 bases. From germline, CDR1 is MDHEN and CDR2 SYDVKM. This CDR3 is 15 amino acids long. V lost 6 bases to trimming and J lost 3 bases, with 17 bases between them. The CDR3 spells CASRESRVGYTEAFF. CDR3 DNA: TGTGCCAGCAGGGAATCCAGGGTTGGGTACACTGAAGCTTTCTTT.

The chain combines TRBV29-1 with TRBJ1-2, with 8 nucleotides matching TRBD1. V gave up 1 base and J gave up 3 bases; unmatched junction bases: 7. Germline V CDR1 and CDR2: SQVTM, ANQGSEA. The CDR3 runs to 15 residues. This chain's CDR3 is CSVEGSGQGHYGYTF. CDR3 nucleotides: TGCAGCGTTGAAGGTTCAGGACAGGGCCACTATGGCTACACCTTC.

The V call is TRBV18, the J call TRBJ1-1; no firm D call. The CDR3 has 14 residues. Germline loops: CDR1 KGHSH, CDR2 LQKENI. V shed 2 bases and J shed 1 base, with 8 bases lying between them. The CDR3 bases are TGTGCCAGCTCACCAGAGGTTGGGAACACTGAAGCTTTCTTT. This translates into CASSPEVGNTEAFF.

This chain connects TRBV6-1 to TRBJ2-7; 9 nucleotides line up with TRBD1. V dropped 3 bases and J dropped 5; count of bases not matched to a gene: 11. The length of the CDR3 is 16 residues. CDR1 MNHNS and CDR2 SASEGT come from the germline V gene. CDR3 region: CASSDSAGTGYNEQYF. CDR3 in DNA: TGTGCCAGCAGTGATTCCGCCGGGACAGGGTACAACGAGCAGTACTTC.

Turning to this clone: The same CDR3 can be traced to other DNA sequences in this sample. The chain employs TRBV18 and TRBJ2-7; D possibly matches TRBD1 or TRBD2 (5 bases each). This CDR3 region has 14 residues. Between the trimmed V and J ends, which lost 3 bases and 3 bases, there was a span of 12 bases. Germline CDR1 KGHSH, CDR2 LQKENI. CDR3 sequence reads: CASSPRQGVYEQYF. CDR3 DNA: TGTGCCAGCTCACCGAGGCAGGGAGTCTACGAGCAGTACTTC.

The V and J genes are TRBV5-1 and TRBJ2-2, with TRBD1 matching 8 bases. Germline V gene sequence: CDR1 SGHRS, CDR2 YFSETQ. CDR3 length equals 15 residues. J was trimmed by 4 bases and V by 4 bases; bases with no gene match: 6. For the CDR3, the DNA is TGCGCCAGCAGCGTCACGACAGGGGTCACCGGGGAGCTGTTTTTT. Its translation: CASSVTTGVTGELFF.

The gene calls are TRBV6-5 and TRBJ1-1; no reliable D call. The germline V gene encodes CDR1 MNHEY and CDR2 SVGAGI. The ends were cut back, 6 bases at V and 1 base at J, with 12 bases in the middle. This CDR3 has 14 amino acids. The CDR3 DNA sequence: TGTGCCAGCAGGCAGCCGGGGAAGAACACTGAAGCTTTCTTT. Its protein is CASRQPGKNTEAFF.

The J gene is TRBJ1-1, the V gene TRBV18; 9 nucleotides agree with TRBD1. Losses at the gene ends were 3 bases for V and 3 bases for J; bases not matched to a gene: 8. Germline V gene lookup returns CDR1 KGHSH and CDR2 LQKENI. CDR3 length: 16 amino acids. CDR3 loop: CASSPSAGTGYTEAFF. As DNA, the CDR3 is TGTGCCAGCTCACCGTCGGCGGGGACAGGGTACACTGAAGCTTTCTTT. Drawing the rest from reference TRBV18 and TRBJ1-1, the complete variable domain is NAGVMQNPRHLVRRRGQEARLRCSPMKGHSHVYWYRQLPEEGLKFMVYLQKENIIDESGMPKERFSAEFPKEGPSILRIQQVVRGDSAAYFCASSPSAGTGYTEAFFGQGTRLTVV.

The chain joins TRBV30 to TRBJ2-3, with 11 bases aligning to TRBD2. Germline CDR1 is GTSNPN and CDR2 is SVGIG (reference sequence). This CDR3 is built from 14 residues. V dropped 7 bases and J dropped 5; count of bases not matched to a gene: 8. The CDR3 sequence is CAFGTSGFQDTQYF. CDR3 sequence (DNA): TGTGCCTTTGGGACTAGCGGTTTTCAAGATACGCAGTATTTT.

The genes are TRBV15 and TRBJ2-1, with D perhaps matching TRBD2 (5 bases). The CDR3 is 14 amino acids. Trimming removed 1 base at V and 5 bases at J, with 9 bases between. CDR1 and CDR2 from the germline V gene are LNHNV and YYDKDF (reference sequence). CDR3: CATSRGGPNNEQFF. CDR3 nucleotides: TGTGCCACCAGCAGAGGAGGGCCTAACAATGAGCAGTTCTTC.

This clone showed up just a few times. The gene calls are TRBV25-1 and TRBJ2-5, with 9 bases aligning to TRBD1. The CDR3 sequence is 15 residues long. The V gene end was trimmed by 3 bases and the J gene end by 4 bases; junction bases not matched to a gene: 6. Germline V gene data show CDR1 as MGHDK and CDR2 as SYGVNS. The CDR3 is CASSDRGQGLETQYF. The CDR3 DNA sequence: TGTGCCAGCAGTGATCGGGGACAGGGTCTAGAGACCCAGTACTTC. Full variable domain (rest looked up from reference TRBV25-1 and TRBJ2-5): EADIYQTPRYLVIGTGKKITLECSQTMGHDKMYWYQQDPGMELHLIHYSYGVNSTEKGDLSSESTVSRIRTEHFPLTLESARPSHTSQYLCASSDRGQGLETQYFGPGTRLLVL.

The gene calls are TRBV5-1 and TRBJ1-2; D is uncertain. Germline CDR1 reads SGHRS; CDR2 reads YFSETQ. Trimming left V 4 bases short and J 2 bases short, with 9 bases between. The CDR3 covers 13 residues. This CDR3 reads CASSPISNYGYTF. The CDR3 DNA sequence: TGCGCCAGCAGCCCAATCTCCAACTATGGCTACACCTTC.

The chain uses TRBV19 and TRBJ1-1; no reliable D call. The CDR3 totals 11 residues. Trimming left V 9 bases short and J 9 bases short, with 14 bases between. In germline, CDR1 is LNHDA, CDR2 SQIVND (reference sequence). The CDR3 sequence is CASSDNFQAFF. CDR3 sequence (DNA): TGTGCCAGCAGTGACAATTTTCAAGCTTTCTTT.

The CDR3 region has the DNA TGTGCCAGCAGTCAAGGGGGGGAGCGAGGCTACACCTTC. Translating gives CASSQGGERGYTF. The chain carries TRBV28 and TRBJ1-2; D possibly corresponds to TRBD1 (6 bases). The germline V and J ends were trimmed by 5 bases and 8 bases, with 15 bases remaining between them. There are 13 residues in the CDR3. Per the germline V gene, CDR1 is MDHEN and CDR2 is SYDVKM.

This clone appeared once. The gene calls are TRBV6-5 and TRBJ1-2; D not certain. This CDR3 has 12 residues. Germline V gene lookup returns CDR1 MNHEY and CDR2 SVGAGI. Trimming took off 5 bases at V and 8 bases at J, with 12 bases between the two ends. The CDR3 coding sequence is TGTGCCAGCAGTCGCCAGGACGGGGGCTACACCTTC. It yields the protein CASSRQDGGYTF.

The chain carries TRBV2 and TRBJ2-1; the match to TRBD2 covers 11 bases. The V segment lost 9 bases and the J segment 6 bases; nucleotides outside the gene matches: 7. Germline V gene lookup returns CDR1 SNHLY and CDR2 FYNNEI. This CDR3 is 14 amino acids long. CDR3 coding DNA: TGTGCCAGACTAGCGGGGGAGGGCCCCAATGAGCAGTTCTTC. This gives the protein CARLAGEGPNEQFF.

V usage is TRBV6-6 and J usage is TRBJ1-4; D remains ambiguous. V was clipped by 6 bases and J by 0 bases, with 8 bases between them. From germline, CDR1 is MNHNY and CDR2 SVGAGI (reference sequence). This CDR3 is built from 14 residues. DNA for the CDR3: TGTGCCAGCAGCACTTCCACAACTAATGAAAAACTGTTTTTT. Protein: CASSTSTTNEKLFF.

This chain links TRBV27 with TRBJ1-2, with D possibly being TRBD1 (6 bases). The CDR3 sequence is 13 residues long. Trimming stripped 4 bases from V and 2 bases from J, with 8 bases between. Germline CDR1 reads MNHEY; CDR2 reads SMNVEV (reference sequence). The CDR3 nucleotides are TGTGCCAGCAGTTATACAGGGAACTATGGCTACACCTTC. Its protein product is CASSYTGNYGYTF.

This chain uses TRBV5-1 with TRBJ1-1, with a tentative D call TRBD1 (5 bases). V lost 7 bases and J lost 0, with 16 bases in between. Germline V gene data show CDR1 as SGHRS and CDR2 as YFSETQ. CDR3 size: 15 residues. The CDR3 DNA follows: TGCGCCAGCTTCCCGCAGTGGGGGGTGAACACTGAAGCTTTCTTT. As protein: CASFPQWGVNTEAFF.

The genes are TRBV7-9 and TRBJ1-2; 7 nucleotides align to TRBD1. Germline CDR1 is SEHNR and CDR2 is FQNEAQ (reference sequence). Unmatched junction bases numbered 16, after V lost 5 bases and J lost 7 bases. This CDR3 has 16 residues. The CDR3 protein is CASSRTWPTGTSGYTF. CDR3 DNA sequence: TGTGCCAGCAGCCGCACTTGGCCGACAGGGACTTCTGGCTACACCTTC. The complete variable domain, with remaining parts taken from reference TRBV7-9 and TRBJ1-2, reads DTGVSQNPRHKITKRGQNVTFRCDPISEHNRLYWYRQTLGQGPEFLTYFQNEAQLEKSRLLSDRFSAERPKGSFSTLEIQRTEQGDSAMYLCASSRTWPTGTSGYTFGSGTRLTVV.

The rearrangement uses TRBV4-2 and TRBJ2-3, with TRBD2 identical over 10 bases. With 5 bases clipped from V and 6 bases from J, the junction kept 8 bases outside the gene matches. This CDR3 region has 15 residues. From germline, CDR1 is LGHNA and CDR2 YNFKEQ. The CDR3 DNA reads TGTGCCAGCAGCTCCGGACTAGCGGTAGCGGATACGCAGTATTTT. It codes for CASSSGLAVADTQYF.

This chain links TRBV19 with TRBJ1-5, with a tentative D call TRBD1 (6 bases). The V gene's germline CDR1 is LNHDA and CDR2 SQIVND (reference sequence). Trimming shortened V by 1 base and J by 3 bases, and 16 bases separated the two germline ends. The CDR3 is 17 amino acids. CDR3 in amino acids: CASSIGGAAYANQPQHF. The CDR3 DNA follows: TGTGCCAGTAGTATAGGGGGGGCAGCGTACGCCAATCAGCCCCAGCATTTT. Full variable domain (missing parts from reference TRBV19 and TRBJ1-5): DGGITQSPKYLFRKEGQNVTLSCEQNLNHDAMYWYRQDPGQGLRLIYYSQIVNDFQKGDIAEGYSVSREKKESFPLTVTSAQKNPTAFYLCASSIGGAAYANQPQHFGDGTRLSIL.

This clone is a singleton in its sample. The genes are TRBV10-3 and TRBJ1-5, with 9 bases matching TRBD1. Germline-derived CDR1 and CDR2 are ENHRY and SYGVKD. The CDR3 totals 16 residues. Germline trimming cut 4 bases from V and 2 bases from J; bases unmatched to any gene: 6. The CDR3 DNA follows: TGTGCCATCAGTGGGGACAGGGATAAGGGCAATCAGCCCCAGCATTTT. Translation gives CAISGDRDKGNQPQHF.

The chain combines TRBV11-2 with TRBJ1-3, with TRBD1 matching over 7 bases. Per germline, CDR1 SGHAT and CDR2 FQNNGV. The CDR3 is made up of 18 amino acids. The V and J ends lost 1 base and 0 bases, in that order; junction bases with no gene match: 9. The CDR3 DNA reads TGTGCCAGCAGCTTAGGGACAGGACACCTTAGCTCTGGAAACACCATATATTTT. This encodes CASSLGTGHLSSGNTIYF.

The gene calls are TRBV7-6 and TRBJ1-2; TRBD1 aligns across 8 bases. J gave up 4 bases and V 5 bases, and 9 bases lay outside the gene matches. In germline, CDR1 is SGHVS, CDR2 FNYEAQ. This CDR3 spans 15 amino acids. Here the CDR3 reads CASSHGQGSFYGYTF. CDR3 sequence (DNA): TGTGCCAGCAGCCATGGACAGGGAAGCTTCTATGGCTACACCTTC.

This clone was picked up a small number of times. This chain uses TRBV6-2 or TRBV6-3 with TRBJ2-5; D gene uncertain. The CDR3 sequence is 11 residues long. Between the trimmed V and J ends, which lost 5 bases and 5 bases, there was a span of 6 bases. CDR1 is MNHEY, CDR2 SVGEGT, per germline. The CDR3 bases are TGTGCCAGCAGTAACTTTGAGACCCAGTACTTC. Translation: CASSNFETQYF.

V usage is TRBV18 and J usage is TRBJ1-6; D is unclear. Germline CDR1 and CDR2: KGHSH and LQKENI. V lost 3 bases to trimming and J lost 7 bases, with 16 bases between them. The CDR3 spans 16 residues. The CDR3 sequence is CASSPQDGGWNSPLHF. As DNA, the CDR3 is TGTGCCAGCTCACCCCAGGACGGAGGGTGGAATTCACCCCTCCACTTT.